The 26 T cell receptor beta chains in this list originate from one sample, sequenced in a study of T cells in women clearing cervical HPV infection. Repertoires were generated with immunoSEQ multiplex PCR, while TCRdb's copy carries only in-frame clones and drops some. This listing includes around 30,000 clones. The specimen sequenced was blood buffy coat. Source of these receptors: a woman between 18 and 75 years old with a cervical HPV16 infection that either progressed to CIN3+ or cleared (not recorded which).

In regard to this clone: The sequence runs out 3 residues before the end of the CDR3; the remainder is reconstructed from the germline J gene. The chain links TRBV6-1 to TRBJ1-1; D is uncertain. CDR3 length equals 13 residues. Trimming removed 5 bases at V and 3 bases at J, with 10 bases between. CDR1 and CDR2 from the germline V gene are MNHNS and SASEGT. The CDR3 here is CASSQGLDTEAFF. The sequenced CDR3 bases are TGTGCCAGCAGTCAAGGACTGGACACTGAA.

Of note for this clone: The read comes to an end 3 residues before the CDR3 does, leaving the germline J gene to fill in the end. Other DNA variants within this sample encode the same CDR3. V usage is TRBV7-8 and J usage is TRBJ2-2, with 7 bases fitting TRBD1. The length of the CDR3 is 16 residues. Germline V gene data show CDR1 as SGHVS and CDR2 as FQNEAQ. Germline trimming cut 5 bases from V and 4 bases from J; bases unmatched to any gene: 10. CDR3 bases read: TGTGCCAGCAGCCCAGAGACAGGGCGCCCCACCGGGGAG. Translating it yields CASSPETGRPTGE. The CDR3, in full, reads CASSPETGRPTGELFF.

On this clone: Read coverage stops 3 residues before the CDR3 terminus; the germline J gene supplies the remainder. The chain is built from TRBV7-3 and TRBJ2-4, with D tentatively TRBD1 or TRBD2 (5 bases each). Looked up from germline, CDR1 is SGHTA and CDR2 is FQGTGA. CDR3 length: 13 residues. The sequenced CDR3 bases are TGTGCCAGCAGCTTCCAGAGGGGCGTAGGT. Protein product: CASSFQRGVG. The entire CDR3 reads CASSFQRGVGQYF. Full variable domain (rest looked up from reference TRBV7-3 and TRBJ2-4): GAGVSQTPSNKVTEKGKYVELRCDPISGHTALYWYRQSLGQGPEFLIYFQGTGAADDSGLPNDRFFAVRPEGSVSTLKIQRTERGDSAVYLCASSFQRGVGQYFGAGTRLSVL.

About this clone: The read finishes 3 residues shy of the CDR3 end, and the germline J gene is used to complete it. This chain joins TRBV7-6 and TRBJ1-1, with 9 bases aligning to TRBD1. The CDR3 extends over 14 amino acids. Germline V CDR1 and CDR2: SGHVS, FNYEAQ. CDR3 bases read: TGTGCCAGCAGCTTAGGGGACAGGGTCTCCGAG. As protein: CASSLGDRVSE. The whole CDR3 protein reads CASSLGDRVSEAFF.

Worth noting for this clone: The missing CDR3 end, 3 residues past where the read stops, is filled in from the germline J gene. The V and J genes are TRBV5-1 and TRBJ2-1; TRBD1 agrees at 10 bases. The ends lost 6 bases at V and 6 bases at J; junction bases unmatched: 9. Germline values: CDR1 SGHRS, CDR2 YFSETQ. The CDR3 contains 15 residues. The CDR3 spells CASTQKTGGLNEQFF. The DNA read from the CDR3 is TGCGCCAGCACCCAAAAGACAGGGGGCCTCAATGAG.

Concerning this clone: The CDR3 end lies 3 residues beyond the end of the read and is filled in from the germline J gene. The rearrangement links TRBV20-1 to TRBJ2-1, with 14 bases that match TRBD2. CDR3 length equals 18 residues. In germline, CDR1 is DFQATT, CDR2 SNEGSKA (reference sequence). The junction had 8 bases not matched to a gene; V was cut back by 4 bases and J by 0 bases. The CDR3: CSAKRTSGGPSSYNEQFF. CDR3 DNA (partial): TGCAGTGCTAAAAGGACTAGCGGGGGGCCTAGCTCCTACAATGAG.

As concerns this clone: The read falls 3 residues short of the CDR3 end, and the missing part is taken from the germline J gene. The gene calls are TRBV25-1 and TRBJ2-3; 11 bases are shared with TRBD2. V lost 3 bases, J lost 2 bases, and 4 bases stayed unmatched. Per germline, CDR1 MGHDK and CDR2 SYGVNS. The CDR3 extends over 16 amino acids. The sequenced CDR3 bases are TGTGCCAGCAGTGATTTGACTAGCGGGAACACAGATACG. This codes for CASSDLTSGNTDT. The complete CDR3 protein is CASSDLTSGNTDTQYF. The full variable domain, rest sourced from reference TRBV25-1 and TRBJ2-3, is EADIYQTPRYLVIGTGKKITLECSQTMGHDKMYWYQQDPGMELHLIHYSYGVNSTEKGDLSSESTVSRIRTEHFPLTLESARPSHTSQYLCASSDLTSGNTDTQYFGPGTRLTVL.

For this clone: The CDR3 end is not reached by the read, which stops 3 residues before it; the germline J gene fills it in. The chain is built from TRBV19 and TRBJ1-2; 10 bases are shared with TRBD1. Losses at the gene ends were 5 bases for V and 4 bases for J; bases not matched to a gene: 13. Germline V gives CDR1 LNHDA, CDR2 SQIVND (reference sequence). The CDR3 spans 17 residues. Incomplete CDR3 DNA: TGTGCCAGTAGTTTCCACTACGGGACAGGGGAGTCCTATGGC. It codes for CASSFHYGTGESYG. The entire CDR3 protein reads CASSFHYGTGESYGYTF.

Concerning this clone itself: The CDR3 goes on 3 residues after the read ends, and that part is filled in from the germline J gene. The V and J genes are TRBV5-1 and TRBJ1-3; D gene uncertain. Trimming removed 0 bases at V and 2 bases at J, with 6 bases between. The CDR3 extends over 14 amino acids. CDR1 and CDR2 from the germline V gene are SGHRS and YFSETQ. Here the CDR3 reads CASSLGTAGNTIYF. The part of the CDR3 DNA that was read is TGCGCCAGCAGCTTGGGGACTGCTGGAAACACC.

On this clone itself: With the read ending 3 residues before the CDR3 end, the germline J gene is used to fill in that end. The V and J genes are TRBV5-1 and TRBJ1-1, with a possible D match to TRBD1 (5 bases). Trimming cost V 4 bases and J 4 bases, with 20 bases left between them. CDR1 is SGHRS, CDR2 YFSETQ, per germline. The CDR3 is 16 amino acids. The sequenced part of the CDR3 DNA is TGCGCCAGCAGCCAGGACGGGCAGGGTGGTAGCACTGAA. This codes for CASSQDGQGGSTE. The whole CDR3 protein reads CASSQDGQGGSTEAFF.

Concerning this clone: The read falls 3 residues short of the CDR3 end, and the missing part is taken from the germline J gene. The chain carries TRBV20-1 and TRBJ1-2, with unresolved D. V was pared by 6 bases and J by 2 bases, with 19 bases between. The CDR3 runs 15 residues. Germline CDR1 reads DFQATT; CDR2 reads SNEGSKA (reference sequence). The CDR3 DNA, read in part, is TGCAGTGCAAAAAGGCCGGGGTCCTACAACTATGGC. It yields the protein CSAKRPGSYNYG. The complete CDR3 sequence is CSAKRPGSYNYGYTF.

In the case of this clone: The sequenced fragment ends 3 residues before the CDR3 boundary, so the rest is inferred from the germline J gene. This rearrangement joins TRBV19 to TRBJ1-5, with TRBD1 as a possible D gene (6 bases). Trimming pared 0 bases from V and 5 bases from J, leaving 17 bases between. The CDR3 sequence is 17 residues long. CDR1 is LNHDA, CDR2 SQIVND, per germline (reference sequence). The sequenced part of the CDR3 DNA is TGTGCCAGTAGTATAGATGGCAACAGGGAGAGAGATCAGCCC. Translation: CASSIDGNRERDQP. In full, the CDR3 is CASSIDGNRERDQPQHF.

About this clone itself: The read gets to within 3 residues of the CDR3 end, and the germline J gene fills in the rest. This chain links TRBV7-2 with TRBJ2-2, with 10 bases aligning to TRBD1. The CDR3 loop spans 15 amino acids. Per germline, CDR1 SGHTA and CDR2 FQGNSA. The CDR3 spells CASSTRTGGSEKLFF. CDR3 bases read: TGTGCCAGCAGCACACGGACAGGGGGGAGTGAAAAG.

Here the CDR3 reads CASSLVRQGGYGQYF. Incomplete CDR3 DNA: TGTGCCAGCAGCTTAGTCCGACAGGGGGGTTATGGT. V gene TRBV7-2 combines with J gene TRBJ2-4, with 9 positions matching TRBD1. The CDR3 end falls 3 residues outside the read, so it is completed with the germline J gene. The CDR3 has 15 amino acids. Germline CDR1 is SGHTA and CDR2 is FQGNSA.

For this clone: The read terminates 3 residues ahead of where the CDR3 ends, so the germline J gene completes it. V gene TRBV28 combines with J gene TRBJ2-3; TRBD1 is a possible D gene (8 bases). This CDR3 has 17 amino acids. Germline V lookup: CDR1 MDHEN, CDR2 SYDVKM. Trimming left V 6 bases short and J 3 bases short, with 22 bases between. The sequenced CDR3 bases are TGTGCCAGCAGCCTCCAGGGGGCGACTAGCATAACAGATACG. Translation gives CASSLQGATSITDT. The full-length CDR3 reads as CASSLQGATSITDTQYF.

On this clone itself: The missing CDR3 end, 3 residues past where the read stops, is filled in from the germline J gene. The chain links TRBV18 to TRBJ2-1, with 8 bases identical to TRBD2. Trimming at V came to 3 bases and at J to 5 bases, leaving 6 bases not matched to a gene. Germline CDR1 is KGHSH and CDR2 is LQKENI. The CDR3 sequence is 15 residues long. The sequenced part of the CDR3 DNA is TGTGCCAGCTCACCCCCCAGCGGGGGCAACAATGAG. Amino acids: CASSPPSGGNNE. The CDR3 as a whole reads CASSPPSGGNNEQFF.

Worth noting for this clone: The read is 3 residues too short to cover the CDR3 end, so that end is filled in from the germline J gene. V is TRBV20-1 and J is TRBJ2-3; the match to TRBD1 covers 7 bases. CDR3 length: 15 residues. Germline loops: CDR1 DFQATT, CDR2 SNEGSKA (reference sequence). CDR3 residues: CSARDRGQSQETQYF. The DNA read from the CDR3 is TGCAGTGCTAGAGATAGGGGACAGAGCCAAGAGACG.

Notes on this clone: The read terminates 3 residues before the CDR3 end, so the remaining end is supplied by the germline J gene. V is TRBV20-1 and J is TRBJ2-3; 7 bases align to TRBD1. CDR3 length: 12 residues. Per the germline V gene, CDR1 is DFQATT and CDR2 is SNEGSKA (reference sequence). CDR3 in amino acids: CSAPRTGETQYF. The DNA read from the CDR3 is TGCAGTGCTCCCCGGACAGGCGAGACG.

With respect to this clone: The junction and the germline gene differ at one end; a read error may be behind it. The read halts 3 residues ahead of the CDR3 end, with the missing end drawn from the germline J gene. Other nucleotide sequences in the sample specify the same CDR3. The rearrangement uses TRBV19 and TRBJ1-3; TRBD1 matches at 8 bases. CDR1 and CDR2 from the germline V gene are LNHDA and SQIVND (reference sequence). This CDR3 is built from 17 residues. The covered CDR3 bases are TGTGCCAGTAGTCCCCAGGGACAGGCGCGCCTTGGAAACACA. Protein: CASSPQGQARLGNT. The entire CDR3 protein reads CASSPQGQARLGNTIYF.

With regard to this clone: Read sequence stops 3 residues before the CDR3 end, and the germline J gene provides the missing end. The J gene is TRBJ2-3, the V gene TRBV30; perhaps TRBD1 as D (5 bases). Germline assignment: CDR1 GTSNPN and CDR2 SVGIG (reference sequence). The CDR3 totals 13 residues. CDR3 region: CAWSERGPRPQYF. The sequenced CDR3 bases are TGTGCCTGGAGTGAAAGGGGCCCTCGGCCG.

To note about this clone: The read falls 3 residues short of the CDR3 end, and the missing part is taken from the germline J gene. This chain links TRBV10-3 with TRBJ1-2; D is possibly TRBD1 (5 bases). CDR1 is ENHRY and CDR2 is SYGVKD in the germline V gene. The length of the CDR3 is 13 residues. CDR3 in amino acids: CAISEGVTGGYTF. The part of the CDR3 DNA that was read is TGTGCCATCAGTGAAGGGGTTACGGGAGGC.

Note on this clone: The read is 3 residues too short to cover the CDR3 end, so that end is filled in from the germline J gene. V usage is TRBV12-3 or TRBV12-4 and J usage is TRBJ2-1, with D possibly being TRBD1 (6 bases). The CDR3 consists of 14 residues. V shed 7 bases and J shed 3 bases, with 13 bases lying between them. The CDR3 sequence: CASTRSGVYNEQFF. The sequenced CDR3 bases are TGTGCCAGCACCCGTTCAGGGGTCTACAATGAG.

For this clone: The read ends 3 residues before the CDR3 terminus; that terminus is restored from the germline J gene. The genes are TRBV7-2 and TRBJ2-3; D is perhaps TRBD1 (5 bases). The CDR3 runs 15 residues. Germline CDR1 reads SGHTA; CDR2 reads FQGNSA. Trimming stripped 2 bases from V and 0 bases from J, with 9 bases between. CDR3 bases read: TGTGCCAGCAGCTTAAGCCAGGGAAGCACAGATACG. Translation: CASSLSQGSTDT. The whole CDR3 protein reads CASSLSQGSTDTQYF. Variable domain in full (rest from reference TRBV7-2 and TRBJ2-3): GAGVSQSPSNKVTEKGKDVELRCDPISGHTALYWYRQSLGQGLEFLIYFQGNSAPDKSGLPSDRFSAERTGGSVSTLTIQRTQQEDSAVYLCASSLSQGSTDTQYFGPGTRLTVL.

A note on this clone: The read ends 3 residues before the CDR3 terminus; that terminus is restored from the germline J gene. V gene TRBV2 combines with J gene TRBJ1-2, with D perhaps matching TRBD1 (5 bases). Germline V gives CDR1 SNHLY, CDR2 FYNNEI. The CDR3 is 14 amino acids. The CDR3 region is CASSAQGQAYDYTF. The covered CDR3 bases are TGTGCCAGCAGTGCTCAGGGTCAGGCCTACGAC. Full variable domain (rest looked up from reference TRBV2 and TRBJ1-2): EPEVTQTPSHQVTQMGQEVILRCVPISNHLYFYWYRQILGQKVEFLVSFYNNEISEKSEIFDDQFSVERPDGSNFTLKIRSTKLEDSAMYFCASSAQGQAYDYTFGSGTRLTVV.

Details on this clone: The CDR3 end falls 3 residues outside the read, so it is completed with the germline J gene. The rearrangement joins TRBV19 to TRBJ1-5; D is undetermined. V gave up 3 bases and J gave up 3 bases, with 6 bases separating them. This CDR3 spans 13 amino acids. Germline assignment: CDR1 LNHDA and CDR2 SQIVND (reference sequence). CDR3 DNA (partial): TGTGCCAGTAGTATTCAGATCAATCAGCCC. Translating it yields CASSIQINQP. The full CDR3 protein is CASSIQINQPQHF.

Notes on this clone: The CDR3 end lies 3 residues beyond the end of the read and is filled in from the germline J gene. The rearrangement uses TRBV2 and TRBJ2-7; 7 nucleotides align to TRBD2. Trimming removed 7 bases from V and 3 bases from J; junction bases left unmatched: 9. Germline-derived CDR1 and CDR2 are SNHLY and FYNNEI. The CDR3 length is 14 residues. The CDR3 DNA, read in part, is TGTGCCAGCACCCGGGGGGTCCCCATCTACGAG. Translated: CASTRGVPIYE. The whole CDR3 reads CASTRGVPIYEQYF.